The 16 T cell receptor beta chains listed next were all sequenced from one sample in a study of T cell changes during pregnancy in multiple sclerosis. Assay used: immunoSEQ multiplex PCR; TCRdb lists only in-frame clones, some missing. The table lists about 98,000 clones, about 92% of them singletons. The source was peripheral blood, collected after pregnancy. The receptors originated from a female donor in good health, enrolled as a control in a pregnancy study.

The CDR3 loop reads CASSLRYEQYF. In nucleotides, the CDR3 is TGTGCCAGCAGCTTGCGCTACGAGCAGTACTTC. The V call is TRBV5-6, the J call TRBJ2-7; D is uncertain. Per the germline V gene, CDR1 is SGHDT and CDR2 is YYEEEE. The CDR3 spans 11 residues. V was pared by 1 base and J by 3 bases, with 2 bases between.

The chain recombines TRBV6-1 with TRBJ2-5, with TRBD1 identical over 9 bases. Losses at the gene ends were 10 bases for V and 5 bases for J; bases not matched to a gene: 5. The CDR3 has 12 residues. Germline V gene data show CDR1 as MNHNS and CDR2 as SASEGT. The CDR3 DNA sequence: TGTGCCACGGACAGGGGAACGGAGACCCAGTACTTC. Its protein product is CATDRGTETQYF.

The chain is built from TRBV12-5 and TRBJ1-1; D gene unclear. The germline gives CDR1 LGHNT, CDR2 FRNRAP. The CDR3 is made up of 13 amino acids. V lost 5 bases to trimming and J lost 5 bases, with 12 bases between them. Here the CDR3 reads CASGALEVTEAFF. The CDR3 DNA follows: TGTGCTAGTGGTGCCCTAGAAGTTACTGAAGCTTTCTTT. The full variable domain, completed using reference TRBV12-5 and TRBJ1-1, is DARVTQTPRHKVTEMGQEVTMRCQPILGHNTVFWYRQTMMQGLELLAYFRNRAPLDDSGMPKDRFSAEMPDATLATLKIQPSEPRDSAVYFCASGALEVTEAFFGQGTRLTVV.

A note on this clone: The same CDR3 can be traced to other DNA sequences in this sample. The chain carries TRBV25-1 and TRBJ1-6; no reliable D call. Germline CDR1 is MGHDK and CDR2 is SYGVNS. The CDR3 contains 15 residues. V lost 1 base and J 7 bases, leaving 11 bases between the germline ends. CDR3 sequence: CASSESRTGNSPLHF. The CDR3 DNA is TGTGCCAGCAGTGAATCCAGGACGGGGAATTCACCCCTCCACTTT.

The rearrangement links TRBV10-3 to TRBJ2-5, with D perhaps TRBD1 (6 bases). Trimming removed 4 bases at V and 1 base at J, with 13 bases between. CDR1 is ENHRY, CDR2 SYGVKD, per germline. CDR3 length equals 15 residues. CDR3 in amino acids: CAISVMTGAQETQYF. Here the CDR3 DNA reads TGTGCCATCAGTGTTATGACAGGAGCCCAAGAGACCCAGTACTTC.

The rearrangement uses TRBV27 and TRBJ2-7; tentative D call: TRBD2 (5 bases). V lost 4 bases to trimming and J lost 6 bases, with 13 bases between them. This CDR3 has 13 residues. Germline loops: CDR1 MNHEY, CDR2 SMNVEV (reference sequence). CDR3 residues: CASSSPWESEQYF. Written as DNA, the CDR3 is TGTGCCAGCAGTTCCCCCTGGGAGTCCGAGCAGTACTTC.

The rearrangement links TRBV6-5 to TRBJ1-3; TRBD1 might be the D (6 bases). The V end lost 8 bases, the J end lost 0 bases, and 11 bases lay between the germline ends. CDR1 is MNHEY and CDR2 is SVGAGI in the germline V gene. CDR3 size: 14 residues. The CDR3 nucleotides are TGTGCCAGCCAGGGGTATATCTCTGGAAACACCATATATTTT. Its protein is CASQGYISGNTIYF.

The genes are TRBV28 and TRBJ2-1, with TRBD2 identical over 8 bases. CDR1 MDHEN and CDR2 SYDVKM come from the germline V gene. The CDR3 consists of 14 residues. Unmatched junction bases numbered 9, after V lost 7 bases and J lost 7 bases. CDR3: CASTIGLALNEQFF. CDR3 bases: TGTGCCAGCACAATCGGACTAGCCCTGAATGAGCAGTTCTTC.

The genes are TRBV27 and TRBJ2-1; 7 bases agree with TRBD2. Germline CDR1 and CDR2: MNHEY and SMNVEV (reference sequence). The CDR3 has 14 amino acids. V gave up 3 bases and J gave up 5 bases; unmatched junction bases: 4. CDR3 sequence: CASSFASGDNEQFF. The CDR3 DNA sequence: TGTGCCAGCAGTTTTGCTAGCGGCGACAATGAGCAGTTCTTC.

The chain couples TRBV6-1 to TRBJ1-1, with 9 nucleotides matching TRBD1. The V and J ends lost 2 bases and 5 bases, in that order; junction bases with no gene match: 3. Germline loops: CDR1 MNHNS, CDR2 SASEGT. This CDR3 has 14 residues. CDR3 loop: CASSEQDRGTEAFF. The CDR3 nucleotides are TGTGCCAGCAGTGAACAGGACAGGGGAACTGAAGCTTTCTTT.

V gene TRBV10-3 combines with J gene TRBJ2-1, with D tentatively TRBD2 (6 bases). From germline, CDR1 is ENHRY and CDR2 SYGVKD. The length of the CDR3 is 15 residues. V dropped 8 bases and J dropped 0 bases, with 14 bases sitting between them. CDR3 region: CAIALASDSYNEQFF. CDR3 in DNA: TGTGCCATCGCTCTCGCTAGCGACTCCTACAATGAGCAGTTCTTC.

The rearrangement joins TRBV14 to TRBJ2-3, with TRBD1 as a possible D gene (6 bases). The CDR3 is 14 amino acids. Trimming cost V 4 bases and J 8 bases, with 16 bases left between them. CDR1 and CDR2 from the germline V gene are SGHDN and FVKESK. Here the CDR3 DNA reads TGTGCCAGCAGCCCCACAGGGCCCACGGGTACGCAGTATTTT. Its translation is CASSPTGPTGTQYF.

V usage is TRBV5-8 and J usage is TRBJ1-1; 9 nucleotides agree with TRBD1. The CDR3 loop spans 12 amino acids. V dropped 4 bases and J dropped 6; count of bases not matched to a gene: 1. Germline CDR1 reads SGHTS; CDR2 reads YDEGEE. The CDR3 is CASSRTGAEAFF. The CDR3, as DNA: TGTGCCAGCAGCCGGACAGGGGCTGAAGCTTTCTTT.

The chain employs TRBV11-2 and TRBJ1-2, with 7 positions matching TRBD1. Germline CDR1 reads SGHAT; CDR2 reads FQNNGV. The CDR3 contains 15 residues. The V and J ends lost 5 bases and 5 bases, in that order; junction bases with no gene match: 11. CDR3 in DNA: TGTGCCAGCAGCCCGGACGGCCCGACAGGGTATGGCTACACCTTC. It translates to CASSPDGPTGYGYTF. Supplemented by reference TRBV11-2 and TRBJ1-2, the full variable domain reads EAGVAQSPRYKIIEKRQSVAFWCNPISGHATLYWYQQILGQGPKLLIQFQNNGVVDDSQLPKDRFSAERLKGVDSTLKIQPAKLEDSAVYLCASSPDGPTGYGYTFGSGTRLTVV.

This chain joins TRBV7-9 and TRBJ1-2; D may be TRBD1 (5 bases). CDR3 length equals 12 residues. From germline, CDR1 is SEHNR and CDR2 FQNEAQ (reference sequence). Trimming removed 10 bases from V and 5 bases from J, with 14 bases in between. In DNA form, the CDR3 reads TGTGCCACCGCGGTCGGGGGTTATGGCTACACCTTC. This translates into CATAVGGYGYTF.

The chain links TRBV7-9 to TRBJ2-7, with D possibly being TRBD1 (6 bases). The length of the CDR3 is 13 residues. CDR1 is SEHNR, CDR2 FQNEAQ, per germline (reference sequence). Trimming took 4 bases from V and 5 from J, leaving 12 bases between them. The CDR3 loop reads CASSSGVTNEQYF. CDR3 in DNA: TGTGCCAGCAGCTCAGGGGTTACAAACGAGCAGTACTTC.